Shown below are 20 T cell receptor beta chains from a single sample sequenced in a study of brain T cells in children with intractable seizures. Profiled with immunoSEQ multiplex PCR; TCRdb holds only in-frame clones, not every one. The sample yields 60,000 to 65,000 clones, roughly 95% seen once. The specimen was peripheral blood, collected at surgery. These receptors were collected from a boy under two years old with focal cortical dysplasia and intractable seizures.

CDR3: CASSQEGTLGEKLFF. The CDR3 DNA is TGTGCCAGCAGCCAAGAGGGGACCCTGGGTGAAAAACTGTTTTTT. The chain is built from TRBV4-2 and TRBJ1-4; a weak D match, TRBD1 (5 bases). Germline lookup yields CDR1 LGHNA and CDR2 YNFKEQ. V lost 0 bases to trimming and J lost 7 bases, with 12 bases between them. The CDR3 runs to 15 residues.

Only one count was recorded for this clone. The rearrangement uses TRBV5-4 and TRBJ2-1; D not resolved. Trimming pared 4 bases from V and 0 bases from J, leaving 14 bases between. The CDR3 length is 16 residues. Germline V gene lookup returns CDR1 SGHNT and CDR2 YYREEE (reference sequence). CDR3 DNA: TGTGCCAGCAGCCTATTGCCCGATAGCTCCTACAATGAGCAGTTCTTC. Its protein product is CASSLLPDSSYNEQFF. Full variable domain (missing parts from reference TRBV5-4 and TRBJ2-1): ETGVTQSPTHLIKTRGQQVTLRCSSQSGHNTVSWYQQALGQGPQFIFQYYREEENGRGNFPPRFSGLQFPNYSSELNVNALELDDSALYLCASSLLPDSSYNEQFFGPGTRLTVL.

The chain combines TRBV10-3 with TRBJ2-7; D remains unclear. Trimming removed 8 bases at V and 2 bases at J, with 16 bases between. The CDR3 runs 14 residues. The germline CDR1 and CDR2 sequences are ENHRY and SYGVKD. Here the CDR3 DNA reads TGTGCCATCGGTTCGGCCCCCACCGCCTACGAGCAGTACTTC. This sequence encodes CAIGSAPTAYEQYF.

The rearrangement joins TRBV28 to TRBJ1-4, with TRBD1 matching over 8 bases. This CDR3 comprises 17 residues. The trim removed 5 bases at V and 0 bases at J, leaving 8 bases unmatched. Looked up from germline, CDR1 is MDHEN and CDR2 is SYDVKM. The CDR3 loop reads CASSRQGWAATNEKLFF. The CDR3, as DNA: TGTGCCAGCAGTCGACAGGGGTGGGCAGCAACTAATGAAAAACTGTTTTTT.

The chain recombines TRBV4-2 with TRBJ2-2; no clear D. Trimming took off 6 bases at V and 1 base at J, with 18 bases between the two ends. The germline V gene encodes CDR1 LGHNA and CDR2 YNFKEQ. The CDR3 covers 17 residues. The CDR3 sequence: CASRNGPEDRNTGELFF. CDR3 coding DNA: TGTGCCAGCAGGAACGGCCCCGAGGACCGGAACACCGGGGAGCTGTTTTTT.

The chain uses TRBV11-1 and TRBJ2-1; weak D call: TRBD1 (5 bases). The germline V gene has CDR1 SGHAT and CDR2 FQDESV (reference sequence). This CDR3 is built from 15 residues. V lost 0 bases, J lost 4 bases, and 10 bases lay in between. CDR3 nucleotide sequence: TGTGCCAGCAGCTTAGCCAGGGCCGCGTACAATGAGCAGTTCTTC. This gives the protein CASSLARAAYNEQFF.

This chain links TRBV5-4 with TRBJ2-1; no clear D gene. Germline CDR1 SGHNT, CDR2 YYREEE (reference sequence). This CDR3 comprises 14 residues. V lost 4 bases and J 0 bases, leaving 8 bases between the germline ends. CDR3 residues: CASSGVSSYNEQFF. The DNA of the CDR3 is TGTGCCAGCAGCGGGGTTAGCTCCTACAATGAGCAGTTCTTC.

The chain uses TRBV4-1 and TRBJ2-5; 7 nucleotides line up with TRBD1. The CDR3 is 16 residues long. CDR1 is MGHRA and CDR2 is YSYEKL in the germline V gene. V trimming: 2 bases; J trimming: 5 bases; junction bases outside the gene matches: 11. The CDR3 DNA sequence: TGCGCCAGCAGCCAAACGACAGGGCCATTCCTTGAGACCCAGTACTTC. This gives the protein CASSQTTGPFLETQYF.

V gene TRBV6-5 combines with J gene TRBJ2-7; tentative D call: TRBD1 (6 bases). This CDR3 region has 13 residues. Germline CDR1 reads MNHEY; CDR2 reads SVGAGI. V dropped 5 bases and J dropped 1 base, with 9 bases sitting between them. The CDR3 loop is CASSRDTSYEQYF. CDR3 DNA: TGTGCCAGCAGTCGGGACACTTCCTACGAGCAGTACTTC.

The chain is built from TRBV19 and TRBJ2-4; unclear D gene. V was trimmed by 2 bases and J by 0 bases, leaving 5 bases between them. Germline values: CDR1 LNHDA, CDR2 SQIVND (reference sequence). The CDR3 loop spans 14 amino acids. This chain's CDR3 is CASSIQVAKNIQYF. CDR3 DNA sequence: TGTGCCAGTAGTATACAAGTAGCCAAAAACATTCAGTACTTC. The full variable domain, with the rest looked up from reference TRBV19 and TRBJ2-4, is DGGITQSPKYLFRKEGQNVTLSCEQNLNHDAMYWYRQDPGQGLRLIYYSQIVNDFQKGDIAEGYSVSREKKESFPLTVTSAQKNPTAFYLCASSIQVAKNIQYFGAGTRLSVL.

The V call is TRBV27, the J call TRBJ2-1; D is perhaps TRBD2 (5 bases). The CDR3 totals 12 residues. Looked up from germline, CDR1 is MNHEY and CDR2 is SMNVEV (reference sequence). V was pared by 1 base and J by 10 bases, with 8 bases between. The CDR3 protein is CASSLLGGEQFF. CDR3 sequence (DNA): TGTGCCAGCAGTTTATTGGGCGGGGAGCAGTTCTTC.

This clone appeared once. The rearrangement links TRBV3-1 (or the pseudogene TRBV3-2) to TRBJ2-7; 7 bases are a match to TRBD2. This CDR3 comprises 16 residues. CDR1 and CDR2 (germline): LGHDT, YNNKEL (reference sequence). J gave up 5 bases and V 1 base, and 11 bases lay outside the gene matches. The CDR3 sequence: CASSQVPREGYHEQYF. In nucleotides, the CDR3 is TGTGCCAGCAGCCAAGTTCCGAGGGAGGGCTACCACGAGCAGTACTTC.

CDR3 DNA sequence: TGTGCCAGCAGCGTAGGCGTTAGCGGGAGGGAAAGTTATTTT. Protein: CASSVGVSGRESYF. The gene calls are TRBV9 and TRBJ2-3; TRBD2 matches 11 bases. Germline V gene lookup returns CDR1 SGDLS and CDR2 YYNGEE. The CDR3 runs 14 residues. Trimming removed 0 bases from V and 15 bases from J; junction bases left unmatched: 9. The variable domain in full, completed from reference TRBV9 and TRBJ2-3, reads DSGVTQTPKHLITATGQRVTLRCSPRSGDLSVYWYQQSLDQGLQFLIQYYNGEERAKGNILERFSAQQFPDLHSELNLSSLELGDSALYFCASSVGVSGRESYFGPGTRLTVL.

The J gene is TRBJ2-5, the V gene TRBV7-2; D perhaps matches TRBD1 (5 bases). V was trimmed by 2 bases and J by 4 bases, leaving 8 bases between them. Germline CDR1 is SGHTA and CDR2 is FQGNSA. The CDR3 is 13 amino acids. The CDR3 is CASSLFTGETQYF. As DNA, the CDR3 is TGTGCCAGCAGCTTATTTACAGGAGAGACCCAGTACTTC.

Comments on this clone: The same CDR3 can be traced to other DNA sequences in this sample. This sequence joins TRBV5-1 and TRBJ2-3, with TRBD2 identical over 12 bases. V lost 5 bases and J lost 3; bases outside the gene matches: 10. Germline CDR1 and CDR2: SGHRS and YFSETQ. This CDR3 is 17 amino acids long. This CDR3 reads CASSSRTSGVGTDTQYF. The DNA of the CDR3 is TGCGCCAGCAGTTCGAGGACTAGCGGGGTAGGGACAGATACGCAGTATTTT.

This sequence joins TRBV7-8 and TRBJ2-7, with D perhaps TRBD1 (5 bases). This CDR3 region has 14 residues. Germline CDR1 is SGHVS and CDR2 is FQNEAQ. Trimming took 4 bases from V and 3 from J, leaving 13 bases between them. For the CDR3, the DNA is TGTGCCAGCAGCTGGGAATTAAGGGGCTACGAGCAGTACTTC. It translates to CASSWELRGYEQYF.

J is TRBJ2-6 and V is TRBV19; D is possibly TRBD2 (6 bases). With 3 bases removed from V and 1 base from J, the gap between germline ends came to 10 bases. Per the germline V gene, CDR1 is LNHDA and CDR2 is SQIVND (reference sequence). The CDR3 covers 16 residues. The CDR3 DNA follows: TGTGCCAGTAGTATGCGTCGGGGGTCTGGGGCCAACGTCCTGACTTTC. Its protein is CASSMRRGSGANVLTF.

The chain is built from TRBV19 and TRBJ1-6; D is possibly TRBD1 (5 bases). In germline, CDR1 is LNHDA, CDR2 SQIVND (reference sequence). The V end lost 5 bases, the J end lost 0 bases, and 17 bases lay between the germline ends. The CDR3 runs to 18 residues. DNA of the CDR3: TGTGCCAGTAGTGCTCCGCCCGGGACCAGCTCCTATAATTCACCCCTCCACTTT. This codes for CASSAPPGTSSYNSPLHF.

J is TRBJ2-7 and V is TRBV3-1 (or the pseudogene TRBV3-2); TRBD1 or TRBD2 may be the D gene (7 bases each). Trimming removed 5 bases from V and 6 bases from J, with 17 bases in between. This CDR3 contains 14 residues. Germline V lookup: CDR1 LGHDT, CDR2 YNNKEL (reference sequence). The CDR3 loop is CASSWAQGRGEQYF. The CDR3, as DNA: TGTGCCAGCAGCTGGGCACAGGGGAGGGGCGAGCAGTACTTC.

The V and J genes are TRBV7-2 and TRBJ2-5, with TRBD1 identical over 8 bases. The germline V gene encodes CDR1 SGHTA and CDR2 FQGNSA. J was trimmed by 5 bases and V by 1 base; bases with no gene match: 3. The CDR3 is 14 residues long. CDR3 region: CASSLDRGRETQYF. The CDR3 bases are TGTGCCAGCAGCTTAGACAGGGGGAGGGAGACCCAGTACTTC. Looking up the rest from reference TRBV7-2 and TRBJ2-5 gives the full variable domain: GAGVSQSPSNKVTEKGKDVELRCDPISGHTALYWYRQSLGQGLEFLIYFQGNSAPDKSGLPSDRFSAERTGGSVSTLTIQRTQQEDSAVYLCASSLDRGRETQYFGPGTRLLVL.